This T cell receptor beta chain came from a study of shared clonotypes between healthy human individuals. This table comes from immunoSEQ multiplex PCR, and its TCRdb copy is limited to in-frame clones, with some not included. The table has 650,000 to 700,000 clones, around 91% seen once. CDR1 is MNHEY, CDR2 SVGAGI, per germline. CDR3 length: 14 amino acids. Trimming stripped 0 bases from V and 5 bases from J, with 10 bases between. This chain connects TRBV6-5 to TRBJ2-5; tentatively, D is TRBD2 (5 bases). The receptor was derived from a young man in good health. Some clones in this sample may be carry-over from other donors' samples. Sample: memory CD8+ T cells from PBMCs. The subset denotes: CD45RO+ cells pooled with CCR7-negative TemRA cells. This CDR3 reads CASSYSEGTETQYF. CDR3 coding DNA: TGTGCCAGCAGTTACTCCGAGGGTACGGAGACCCAGTACTTC.